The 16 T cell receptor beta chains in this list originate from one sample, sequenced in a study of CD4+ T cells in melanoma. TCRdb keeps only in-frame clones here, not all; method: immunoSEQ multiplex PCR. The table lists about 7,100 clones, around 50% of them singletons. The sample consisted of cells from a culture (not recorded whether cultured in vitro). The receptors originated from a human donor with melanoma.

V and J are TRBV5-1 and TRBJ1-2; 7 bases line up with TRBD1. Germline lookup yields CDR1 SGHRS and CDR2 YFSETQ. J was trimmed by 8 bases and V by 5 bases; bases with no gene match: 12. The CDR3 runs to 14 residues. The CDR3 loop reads CASSPEGARFGYTF. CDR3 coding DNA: TGCGCCAGCAGTCCTGAGGGGGCGCGGTTCGGCTACACCTTC.

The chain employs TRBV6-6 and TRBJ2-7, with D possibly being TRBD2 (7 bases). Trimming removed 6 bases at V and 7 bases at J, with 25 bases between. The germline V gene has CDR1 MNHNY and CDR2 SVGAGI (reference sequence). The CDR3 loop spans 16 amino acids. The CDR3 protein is CASSIPTRGGKPEQYF. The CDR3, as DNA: TGTGCCAGCAGCATCCCGACGAGGGGGGGTAAACCGGAGCAGTACTTC.

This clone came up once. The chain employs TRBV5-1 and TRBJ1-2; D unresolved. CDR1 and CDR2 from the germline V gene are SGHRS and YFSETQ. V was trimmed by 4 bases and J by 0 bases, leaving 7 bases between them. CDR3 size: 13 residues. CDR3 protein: CASSREANYGYTF. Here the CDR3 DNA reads TGCGCCAGCAGCAGGGAAGCTAACTATGGCTACACCTTC.

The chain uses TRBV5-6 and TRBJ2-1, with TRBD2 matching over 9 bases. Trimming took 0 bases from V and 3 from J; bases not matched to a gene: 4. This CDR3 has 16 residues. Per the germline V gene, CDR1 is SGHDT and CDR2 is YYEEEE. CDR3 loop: CASSLAGGGGYNEQFF. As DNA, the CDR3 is TGTGCCAGCAGCTTGGCGGGCGGGGGGGGCTACAATGAGCAGTTCTTC.

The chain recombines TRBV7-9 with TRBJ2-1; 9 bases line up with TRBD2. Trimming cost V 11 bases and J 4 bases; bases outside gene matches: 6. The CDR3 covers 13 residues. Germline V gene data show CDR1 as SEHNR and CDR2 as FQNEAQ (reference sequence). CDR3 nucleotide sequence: TGTGCCGGTAGCGGGGGCGCTTACAATGAGCAGTTCTTC. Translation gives CAGSGGAYNEQFF.

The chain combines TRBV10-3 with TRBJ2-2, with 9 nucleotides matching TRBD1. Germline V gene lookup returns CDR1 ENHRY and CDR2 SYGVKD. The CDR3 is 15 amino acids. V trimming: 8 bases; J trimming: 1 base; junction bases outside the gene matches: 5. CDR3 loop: CAIRRGQGNTGELFF. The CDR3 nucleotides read TGTGCCATCCGTAGGGGACAGGGGAACACCGGGGAGCTGTTTTTT.

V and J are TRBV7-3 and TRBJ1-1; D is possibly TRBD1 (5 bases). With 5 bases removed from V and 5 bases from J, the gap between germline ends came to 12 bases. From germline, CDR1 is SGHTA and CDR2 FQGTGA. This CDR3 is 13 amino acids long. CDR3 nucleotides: TGTGCCAGCAGCCTCCGCCGGGGGACTGAAGCTTTCTTT. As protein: CASSLRRGTEAFF.

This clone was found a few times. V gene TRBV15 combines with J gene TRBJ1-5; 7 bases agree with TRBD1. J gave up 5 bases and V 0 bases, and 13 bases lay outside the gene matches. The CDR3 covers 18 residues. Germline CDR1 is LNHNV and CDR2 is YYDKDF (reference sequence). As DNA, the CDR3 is TGTGCCACCAGCAGAGATTTGACAGGGAGGAATCGGGATCAGCCCCAGCATTTT. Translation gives CATSRDLTGRNRDQPQHF.

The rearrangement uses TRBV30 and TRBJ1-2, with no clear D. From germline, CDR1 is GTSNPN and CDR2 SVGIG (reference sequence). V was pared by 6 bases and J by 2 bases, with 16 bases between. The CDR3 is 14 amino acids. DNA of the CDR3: TGTGCCTGCCAAATCCTCCTCCTCAACTATGGCTACACCTTC. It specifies CACQILLLNYGYTF.

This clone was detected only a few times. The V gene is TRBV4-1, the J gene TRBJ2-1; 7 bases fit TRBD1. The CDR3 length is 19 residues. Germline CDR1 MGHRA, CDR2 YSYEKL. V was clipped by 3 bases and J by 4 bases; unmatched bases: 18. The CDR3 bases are TGCGCCAGCAGCCATAGAAGTTTCCGGGACAGAGATTTATACAATGAGCAGTTCTTC. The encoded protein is CASSHRSFRDRDLYNEQFF.

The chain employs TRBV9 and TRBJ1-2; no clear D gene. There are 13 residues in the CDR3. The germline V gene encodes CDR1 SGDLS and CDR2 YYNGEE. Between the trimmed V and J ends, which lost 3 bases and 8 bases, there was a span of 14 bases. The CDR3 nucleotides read TGTGCCAGCAGCGCACACCAGACGCGCGGCTACACCTTC. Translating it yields CASSAHQTRGYTF.

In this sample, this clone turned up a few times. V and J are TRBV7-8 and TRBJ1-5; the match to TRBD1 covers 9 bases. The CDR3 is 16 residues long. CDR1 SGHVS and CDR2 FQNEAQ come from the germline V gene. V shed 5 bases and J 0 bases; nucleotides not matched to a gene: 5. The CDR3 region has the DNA TGTGCCAGCAGCGAACAGGGGGCGACTAGCAATCAGCCCCAGCATTTT. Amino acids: CASSEQGATSNQPQHF.

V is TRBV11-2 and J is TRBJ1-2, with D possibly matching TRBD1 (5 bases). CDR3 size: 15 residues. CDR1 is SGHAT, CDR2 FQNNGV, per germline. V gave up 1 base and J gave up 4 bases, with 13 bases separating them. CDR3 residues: CASSLVGTDLYGYTF. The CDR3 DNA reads TGTGCCAGCAGCTTAGTCGGGACCGACCTCTATGGCTACACCTTC.

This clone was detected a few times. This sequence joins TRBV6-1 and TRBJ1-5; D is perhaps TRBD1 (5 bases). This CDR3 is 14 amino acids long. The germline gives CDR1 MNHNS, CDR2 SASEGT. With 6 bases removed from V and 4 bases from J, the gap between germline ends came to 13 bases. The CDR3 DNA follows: TGTGCCAGCAGGGGAGGGACGGGGAATCAGCCCCAGCATTTT. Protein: CASRGGTGNQPQHF.

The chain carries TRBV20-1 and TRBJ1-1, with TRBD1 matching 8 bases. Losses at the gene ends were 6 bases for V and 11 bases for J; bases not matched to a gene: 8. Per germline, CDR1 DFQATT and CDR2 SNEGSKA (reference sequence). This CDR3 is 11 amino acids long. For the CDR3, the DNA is TGCAGTGCGCGCTCGACAGGGGTCGCTTTCTTT. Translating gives CSARSTGVAFF.

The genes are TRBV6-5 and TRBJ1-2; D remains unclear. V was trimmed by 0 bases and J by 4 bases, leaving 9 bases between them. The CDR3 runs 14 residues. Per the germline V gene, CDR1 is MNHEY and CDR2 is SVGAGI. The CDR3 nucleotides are TGTGCCAGCAGTTACTCGACTGGGGTCTATGGCTACACCTTC. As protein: CASSYSTGVYGYTF.